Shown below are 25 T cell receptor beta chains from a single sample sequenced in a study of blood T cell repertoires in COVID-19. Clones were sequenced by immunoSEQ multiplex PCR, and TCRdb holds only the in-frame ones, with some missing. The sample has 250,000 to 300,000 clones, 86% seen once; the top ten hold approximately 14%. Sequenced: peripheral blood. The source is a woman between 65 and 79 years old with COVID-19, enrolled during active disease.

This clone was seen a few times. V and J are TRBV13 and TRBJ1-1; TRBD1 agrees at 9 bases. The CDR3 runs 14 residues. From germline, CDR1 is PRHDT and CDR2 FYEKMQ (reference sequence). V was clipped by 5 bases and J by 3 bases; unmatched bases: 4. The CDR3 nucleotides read TGTGCCAGCAGCCCACGGGACAGGGACACTGAAGCTTTCTTT. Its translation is CASSPRDRDTEAFF.

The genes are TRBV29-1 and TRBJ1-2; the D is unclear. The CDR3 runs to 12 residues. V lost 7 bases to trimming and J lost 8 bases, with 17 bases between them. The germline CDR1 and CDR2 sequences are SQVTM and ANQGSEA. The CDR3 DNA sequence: TGCAGCGGTAAACGGGCCTCGGGGGGCTACACCTTC. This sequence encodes CSGKRASGGYTF. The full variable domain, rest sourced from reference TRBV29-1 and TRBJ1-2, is SAVISQKPSRDICQRGTSLTIQCQVDSQVTMMFWYRQQPGQSLTLIATANQGSEATYESGFVIDKFPISRPNLTFSTLTVSNMSPEDSSIYLCSGKRASGGYTFGSGTRLTVV.

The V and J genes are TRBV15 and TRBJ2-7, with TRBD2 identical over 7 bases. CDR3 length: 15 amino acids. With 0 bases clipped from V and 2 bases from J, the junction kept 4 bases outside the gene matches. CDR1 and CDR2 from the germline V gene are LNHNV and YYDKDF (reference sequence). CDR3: CATSRDIGLAYEQYF. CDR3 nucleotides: TGTGCCACCAGCAGAGATATAGGACTAGCCTACGAGCAGTACTTC.

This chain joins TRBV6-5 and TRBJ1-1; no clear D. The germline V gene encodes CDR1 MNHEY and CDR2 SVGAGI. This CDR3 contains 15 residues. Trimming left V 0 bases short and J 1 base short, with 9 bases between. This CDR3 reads CASSYSVGANTEAFF. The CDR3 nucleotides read TGTGCCAGCAGTTACTCGGTAGGAGCGAACACTGAAGCTTTCTTT.

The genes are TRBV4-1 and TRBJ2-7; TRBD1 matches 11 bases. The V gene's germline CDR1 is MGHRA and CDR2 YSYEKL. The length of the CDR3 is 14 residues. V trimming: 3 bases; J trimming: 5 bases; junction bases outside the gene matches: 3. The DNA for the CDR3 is TGCGCCAGCAGCCACCCGGGACAGGGGGACGAGCAGTACTTC. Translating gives CASSHPGQGDEQYF.

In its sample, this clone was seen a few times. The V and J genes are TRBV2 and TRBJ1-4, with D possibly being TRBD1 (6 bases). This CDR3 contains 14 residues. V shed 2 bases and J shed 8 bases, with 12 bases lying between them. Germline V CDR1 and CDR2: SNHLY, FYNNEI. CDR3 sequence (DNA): TGTGCCAGCAGTGAACAAGGGACATGGGAAAAACTGTTTTTT. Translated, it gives CASSEQGTWEKLFF.

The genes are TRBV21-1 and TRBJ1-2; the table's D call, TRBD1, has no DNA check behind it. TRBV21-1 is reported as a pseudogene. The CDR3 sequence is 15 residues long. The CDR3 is CASSPPGTGIYGYTF. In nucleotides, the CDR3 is TGTGCCAGCAGCCCCCCCGGGACAGGGATCTATGGCTACACCTTC.

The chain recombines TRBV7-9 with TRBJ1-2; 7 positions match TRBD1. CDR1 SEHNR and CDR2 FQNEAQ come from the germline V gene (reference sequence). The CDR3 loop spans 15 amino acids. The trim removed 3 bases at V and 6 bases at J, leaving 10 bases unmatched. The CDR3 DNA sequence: TGTGCCAGCAGCTTCCTGACAGGGTTATTGGATGGCTACACCTTC. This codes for CASSFLTGLLDGYTF.

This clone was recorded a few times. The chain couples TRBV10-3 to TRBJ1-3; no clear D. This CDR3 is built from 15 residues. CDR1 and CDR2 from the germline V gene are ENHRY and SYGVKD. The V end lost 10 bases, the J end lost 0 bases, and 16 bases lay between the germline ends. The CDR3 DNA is TGTGCCACCCATGGAGGGCAGCTCTCTGGAAACACCATATATTTT. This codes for CATHGGQLSGNTIYF.

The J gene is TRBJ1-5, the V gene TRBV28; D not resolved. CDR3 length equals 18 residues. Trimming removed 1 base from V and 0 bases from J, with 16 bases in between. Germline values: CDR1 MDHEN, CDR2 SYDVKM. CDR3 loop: CASSLYLRFRDSNQPQHF. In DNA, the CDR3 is TGTGCCAGCAGTTTATACCTCAGGTTCCGGGATAGCAATCAGCCCCAGCATTTT.

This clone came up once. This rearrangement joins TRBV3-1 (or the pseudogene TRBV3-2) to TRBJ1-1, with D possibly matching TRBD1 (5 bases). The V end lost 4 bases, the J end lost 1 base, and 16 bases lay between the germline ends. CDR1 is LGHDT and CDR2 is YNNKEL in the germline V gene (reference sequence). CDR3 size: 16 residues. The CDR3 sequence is CASSREPGTGNTEAFF. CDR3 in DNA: TGTGCCAGCAGCCGAGAACCAGGGACTGGGAACACTGAAGCTTTCTTT.

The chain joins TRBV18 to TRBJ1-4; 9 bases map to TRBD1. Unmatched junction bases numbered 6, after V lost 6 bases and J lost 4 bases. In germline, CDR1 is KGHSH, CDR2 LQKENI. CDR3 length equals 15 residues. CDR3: CASSGQGFGNEKLFF. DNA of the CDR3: TGTGCCAGCTCGGGACAGGGTTTCGGTAATGAAAAACTGTTTTTT.

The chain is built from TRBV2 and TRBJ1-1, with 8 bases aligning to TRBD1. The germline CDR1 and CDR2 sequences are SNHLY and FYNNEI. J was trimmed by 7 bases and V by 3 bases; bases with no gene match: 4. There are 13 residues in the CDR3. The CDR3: CASSEDRAREAFF. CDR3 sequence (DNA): TGTGCCAGCAGTGAGGACAGGGCCCGTGAAGCTTTCTTT.

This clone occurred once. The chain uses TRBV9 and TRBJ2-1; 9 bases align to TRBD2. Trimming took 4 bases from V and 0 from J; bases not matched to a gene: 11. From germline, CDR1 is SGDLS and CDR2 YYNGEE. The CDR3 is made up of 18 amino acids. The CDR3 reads CASSPVAGGMSSYNEQFF. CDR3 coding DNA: TGTGCCAGCAGCCCCGTCGCGGGGGGGATGAGCTCCTACAATGAGCAGTTCTTC.

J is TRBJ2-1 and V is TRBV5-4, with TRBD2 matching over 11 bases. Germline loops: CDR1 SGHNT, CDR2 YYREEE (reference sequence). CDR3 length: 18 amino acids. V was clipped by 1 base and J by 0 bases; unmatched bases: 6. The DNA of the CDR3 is TGTGCCAGCAGCTTGTCTAGCGGGGGGTCCAGCTCCTACAATGAGCAGTTCTTC. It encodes CASSLSSGGSSSYNEQFF.

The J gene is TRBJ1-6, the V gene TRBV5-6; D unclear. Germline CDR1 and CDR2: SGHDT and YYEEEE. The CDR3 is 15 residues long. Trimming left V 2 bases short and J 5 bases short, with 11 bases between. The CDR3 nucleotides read TGTGCCAGCAGCTTCTTAACAACCGATAATTCACCCCTCCACTTT. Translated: CASSFLTTDNSPLHF. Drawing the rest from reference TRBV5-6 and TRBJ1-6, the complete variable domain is DAGVTQSPTHLIKTRGQQVTLRCSPKSGHDTVSWYQQALGQGPQFIFQYYEEEERQRGNFPDRFSGHQFPNYSSELNVNALLLGDSALYLCASSFLTTDNSPLHFGNGTRLTVT.

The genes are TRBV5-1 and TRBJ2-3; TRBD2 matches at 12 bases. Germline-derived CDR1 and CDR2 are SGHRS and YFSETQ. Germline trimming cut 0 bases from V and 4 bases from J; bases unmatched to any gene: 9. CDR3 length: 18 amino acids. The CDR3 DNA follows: TGCGCCAGCAGCTTGGGGCTAGCGGGGGGGCTCGAGGCAGATACGCAGTATTTT. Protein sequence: CASSLGLAGGLEADTQYF. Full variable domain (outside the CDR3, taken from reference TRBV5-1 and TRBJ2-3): KAGVTQTPRYLIKTRGQQVTLSCSPISGHRSVSWYQQTPGQGLQFLFEYFSETQRNKGNFPGRFSGRQFSNSRSEMNVSTLELGDSALYLCASSLGLAGGLEADTQYFGPGTRLTVL.

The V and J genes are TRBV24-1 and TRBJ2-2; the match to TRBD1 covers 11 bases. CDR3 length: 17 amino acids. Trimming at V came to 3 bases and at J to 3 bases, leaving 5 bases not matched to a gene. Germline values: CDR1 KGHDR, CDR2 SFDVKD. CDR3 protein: CATSDPGQGAHTGELFF. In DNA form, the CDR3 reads TGTGCCACCAGTGATCCAGGACAGGGGGCGCACACCGGGGAGCTGTTTTTT.

The CDR3 region is CASGATLNTEAFF. For the CDR3, the DNA is TGTGCCAGCGGGGCGACTTTGAACACTGAAGCTTTCTTT. The V call is TRBV28, the J call TRBJ1-1; possible D gene TRBD1, 5 bases. Germline V CDR1 and CDR2: MDHEN, SYDVKM. The V gene lost 8 bases and the J gene lost 0 bases, with 10 bases spanning the gap. The CDR3 covers 13 residues.

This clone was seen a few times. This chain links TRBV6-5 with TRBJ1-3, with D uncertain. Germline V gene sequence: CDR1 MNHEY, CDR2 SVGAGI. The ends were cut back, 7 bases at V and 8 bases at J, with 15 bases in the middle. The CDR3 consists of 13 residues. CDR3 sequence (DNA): TGTGCCAGCAATGGCGGAAGATTCTACACCATATATTTT. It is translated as CASNGGRFYTIYF.

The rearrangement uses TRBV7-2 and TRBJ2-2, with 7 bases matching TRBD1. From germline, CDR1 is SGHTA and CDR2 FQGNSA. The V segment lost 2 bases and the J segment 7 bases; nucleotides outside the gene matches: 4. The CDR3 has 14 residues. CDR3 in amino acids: CASSLINRGGELFF. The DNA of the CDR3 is TGTGCCAGCAGCTTAATAAACAGGGGCGGGGAGCTGTTTTTT.

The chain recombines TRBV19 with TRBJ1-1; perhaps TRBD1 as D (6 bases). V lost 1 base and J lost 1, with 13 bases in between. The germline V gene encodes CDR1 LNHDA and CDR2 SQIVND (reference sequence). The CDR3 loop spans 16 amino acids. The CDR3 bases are TGTGCCAGTAGTATAGGGGGCGTCAGGGGGAACACTGAAGCTTTCTTT. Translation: CASSIGGVRGNTEAFF.

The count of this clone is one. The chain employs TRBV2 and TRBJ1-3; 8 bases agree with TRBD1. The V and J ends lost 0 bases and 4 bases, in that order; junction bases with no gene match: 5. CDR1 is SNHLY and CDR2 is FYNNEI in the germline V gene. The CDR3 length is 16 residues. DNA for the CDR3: TGTGCCAGCAGTGAAGCGCAGGGGGCGCGAGGAAACACCATATATTTT. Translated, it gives CASSEAQGARGNTIYF.

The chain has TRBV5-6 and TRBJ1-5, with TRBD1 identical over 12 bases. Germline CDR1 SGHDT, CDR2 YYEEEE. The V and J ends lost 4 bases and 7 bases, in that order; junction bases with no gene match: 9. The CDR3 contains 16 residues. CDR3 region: CASSPGTGGAGQPQHF. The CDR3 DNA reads TGTGCCAGCAGCCCCGGGACAGGGGGCGCAGGGCAGCCCCAGCATTTT.

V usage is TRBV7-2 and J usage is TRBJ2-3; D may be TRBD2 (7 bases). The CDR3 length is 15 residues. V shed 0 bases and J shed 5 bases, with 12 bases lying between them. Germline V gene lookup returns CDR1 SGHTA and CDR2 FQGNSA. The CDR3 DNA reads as TGTGCCAGCAGCTTAGCGGGGGGGCCGGGAGATACGCAGTATTTT. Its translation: CASSLAGGPGDTQYF.